This T cell receptor beta chain emerged from a study of blood T cell repertoires in COVID-19. About the research overall: Specimens from acute and convalescent COVID-19 originated in the United States, Italy and Spain. T cells, B-cell-depleted T cells, or PBMCs provided the cDNA or gDNA that served as material.

Germline CDR1 reads MGHDK; CDR2 reads SYGVNS. This CDR3 spans 15 amino acids. Deletions cut 3 bases from V and 3 bases from J, with 14 bases between. Methods used by the authors: Amplification from reference gene primers served as the basis for estimated nucleated cell counts. The data were produced by immunoSEQ multiplex PCR, yet TCRdb's version contains in-frame clones alone and is incomplete. V, J and clone size were drawn from that table, and D and trimming were deduced from the DNA. The sample has about 150,000 clones; around 87% are singletons. This chain joins TRBV25-1 and TRBJ1-2; D not resolved. Sequenced material: peripheral blood. This clonotype originated in a woman between 55 and 75 years old with active or convalescent COVID-19. DNA of the CDR3: TGTGCCAGCAGTGATAGCGGGCAGATCTACTATGGCTACACCTTC. Residues: CASSDSGQIYYGYTF.